These T cell receptor beta chains were read from a single sample in a study of T cell repertoires in cytomegalovirus infection. TCRdb reprocessed the reads with MiXCR, giving one entry per CDR3 protein. Among under 200,000 distinct CDR3 sequences listed, 9.5% were seen once. The source material was PBMCs. These receptors were collected from a human donor in good health (CMV status not recorded). Some clones in this sample may be carry-over from other donors' samples. Each CDR3 is given with its conserved first and last residue. A D gene is named only where the DNA matches it firmly. The listing skips clone size in some rows; elsewhere it reads once, few, many or a size class.

V gene	clone size	J gene	D gene	CDR3 DNA	CDR3 protein
TRBV10-3	many	TRBJ1-1	.	TGTGCCATCAGTGAGTCGAGGTTCATGAACACTGAAGCTTTCTTT	CAISESRFMNTEAFF
TRBV7-8	many	TRBJ2-7	.	TGTGCCAGCAGCTTAGTACTAGCAAACTCCTACGAGCAGTACTTC	CASSLVLANSYEQYF
TRBV11-2	few	TRBJ2-5	.	TGTGCCAGCAGCTTAGACGGGAAAGAGGTGGAGACCCAGTACTTC	CASSLDGKEVETQYF
TRBV7-2	many	TRBJ2-1	TRBD2	TGTGCCAGCAGCTTGACTAGCGGGAGGGCCCTCAATGAGCAGTTCTTC	CASSLTSGRALNEQFF
TRBV7-9	many	TRBJ2-1	.	TGTGCCAGCAGCTTAGTCCCCGGGCTACGCAATGAGCAGTTCTTC	CASSLVPGLRNEQFF
TRBV10-3	few	TRBJ2-1	.	TGTGCCATCAGTGGGTACAGTTCCCCTAATGAGCAGTTCTTC	CAISGYSSPNEQFF
TRBV12-3/TRBV12-4	.	TRBJ1-5	TRBD1	TGTGCCAGCAGTGACAGGGATCAGCCCCAGCATTTT	CASSDRDQPQHF
TRBV2	.	TRBJ2-5	.	TGTGCCAGCAATGTAGGACAGTTCGTCGAGACCCAGTACTTC	CASNVGQFVETQYF
TRBV28	many	TRBJ2-1	TRBD1	TGTGCCAGCAGTTCAGGACAGGGTGTAGCGGTAGCCCTGTCCCACAATGAGCAGTTCTTC	CASSSGQGVAVALSHNEQFF
TRBV6-1	many	TRBJ1-1	.	TGTGCCAGCAGTGATAGCGCGGCAGGAAAAGGAGCGAACACTGAAGCTTTCTTT	CASSDSAAGKGANTEAFF
TRBV29-1	many	TRBJ2-5	TRBD2	TGCAGCGTTCTCCGGACTAGCGAAGAACGGTATGAGACCCAGTACTTC	CSVLRTSEERYETQYF
TRBV2	.	TRBJ1-1	.	TGTGCCAGCACTCCAACACCGGCCACTGAAGCTTTCTTT	CASTPTPATEAFF
TRBV19	few	TRBJ1-5	.	TGTGCCAGTAGCCCGGGATATAGCAATCAGCCCCAGCATTTT	CASSPGYSNQPQHF
TRBV11-2	many	TRBJ2-2	TRBD1	TGTGCCAGCAGCCTTGGTGCAGACAGGGTCACCGGGGAGCTGTTTTTT	CASSLGADRVTGELFF
TRBV6-5	once	TRBJ1-5	.	TGTGCCAGCAGTTACCTGGACTCTGGAGGCAATCAGCCCCAGCATTTT	CASSYLDSGGNQPQHF
TRBV28	many	TRBJ1-4	TRBD1	TGTGCCAGCAGTTTACCTGGGACAGGGCTTAATGAAAAACTGTTTTTT	CASSLPGTGLNEKLFF
TRBV13	.	TRBJ2-1	TRBD1	TGTGCCAGCAGCTACAGGGGGCAGTTGGGTGAGCAGTTCTTC	CASSYRGQLGEQFF
TRBV28	.	TRBJ2-1	.	TGTGCCAGCAGTTTACCAGGGAGGAACTACAATGAGCAGTTCTTC	CASSLPGRNYNEQFF
TRBV7-2	many	TRBJ2-5	.	TGTGCCAGCAGGCCCGAGGGGCAGAGGGAGACCCAGTACTTC	CASRPEGQRETQYF
TRBV20-1	few	TRBJ2-3	TRBD2	TGCAGTGCTAGAACTAGCGGTAGCACAGATACGCAGTATTTT	CSARTSGSTDTQYF
TRBV6-2/TRBV6-3	.	TRBJ2-1	TRBD2	TGTGCCAGCAGTCATGGACTAGCGGGAGGGCCCCTCAATGAGCAGTTCTTC	CASSHGLAGGPLNEQFF
TRBV29-1	few	TRBJ1-3	.	TGCAGCGTCCGAACAGCGCACACCATATATTTT	CSVRTAHTIYF
TRBV29-1	few	TRBJ2-7	.	TGCAGCGTTGCCCGTAGCGGCGGAGACGAGCAGTACTTC	CSVARSGGDEQYF
TRBV14	many	TRBJ1-2	.	TGTGCCAGCAGCCAAGCTCGGGGTGGCTATGGCTACACCTTC	CASSQARGGYGYTF
TRBV7-2	many	TRBJ2-1	TRBD1	TGTGCCAGCAGCGCACCGACAGGGACAAGCTCCTACAATGAGCAGTTCTTC	CASSAPTGTSSYNEQFF
TRBV28	many	TRBJ1-3	.	TGTGCCAGCAGTTTTAACAGACCCTCTGGAAACACCATATATTTT	CASSFNRPSGNTIYF
TRBV12-3/TRBV12-4	many	TRBJ1-1	.	TGTGCCAGCAGCCTAGGGGCTAAGGCCAGTGAAGCTTTCTTT	CASSLGAKASEAFF
TRBV2	.	TRBJ1-1	.	TGTGCCAGCAGTGTCGGGGGGCTTCACACTGAAGCTTTCTTT	CASSVGGLHTEAFF
TRBV4-3	.	TRBJ1-2	.	TGCGCCAGCAGCCAAGGATGGGATAATGGCTACACCTTC	CASSQGWDNGYTF
TRBV4-1	.	TRBJ1-2	.	TGCGCCAGCAGCCAAGGGCGGGCTACCTATGGCTACACCTTC	CASSQGRATYGYTF
TRBV14	.	TRBJ1-1	.	TGTGCCAGCAGCCAAGAGCACACTGAAGCTTTCTTT	CASSQEHTEAFF
TRBV7-9	many	TRBJ2-3	.	TGTGCCAGCAGCTTAGCGTCAGAACCAGATACGCAGTATTTT	CASSLASEPDTQYF
TRBV6-6	many	TRBJ1-5	TRBD1	TGTGCCAGCAGCTCACAGGGGAATAGCAATCAGCCCCAGCATTTT	CASSSQGNSNQPQHF
TRBV7-2	many	TRBJ2-3	.	TGTGCCAGCAGCTTCCCCTCCTTGGATACGCAGTATTTT	CASSFPSLDTQYF
TRBV14	few	TRBJ2-1	.	TGTGCCAGCAGCCAATTACTAGGCTCTTACAATGAGCAGTTCTTC	CASSQLLGSYNEQFF
TRBV25-1	.	TRBJ2-2	.	TGTGCCAGCAGTGTGGTAGAGAACACCGGGGAGCTGTTTTTT	CASSVVENTGELFF
TRBV7-9	.	TRBJ2-1	.	TGTGCCAGCAGCGCAGGGGACCTCCGGCGGGAGCAGTTCTTC	CASSAGDLRREQFF
TRBV15	.	TRBJ2-7	.	TGTGCCACCAGCAGAGAATTGGGCAGTACCTACGAGCAGTACTTC	CATSRELGSTYEQYF
TRBV20-1	few	TRBJ2-1	TRBD2	TGCAGTGCTAGAGCTACCGGGACTAGCGGGAGCGGGGCGTTCTTC	CSARATGTSGSGAFF
TRBV5-1	.	TRBJ2-2	TRBD2	TGCGCCAGCAGTGCAGCGGGACGTTTAGGGGAGCTGTTTTTT	CASSAAGRLGELFF
TRBV19	many	TRBJ2-1	TRBD2	TGTGCCAGTAGTTCACGGCGGACTAGCGGGCAACTCTCTGAGCAGTTCTTC	CASSSRRTSGQLSEQFF
TRBV23-1	few	TRBJ2-2	.	TGCGCCAGCAGTACGGCCCCTAGGGAGGAGGGGCGAGCCGGGGAGCTGTTTTTT	CASSTAPREEGRAGELFF
TRBV5-5	.	TRBJ2-2	TRBD1	TGTGCCAGCAGCTTGGGGACAGGTCCAACCGGGGAGCTGTTTTTT	CASSLGTGPTGELFF
TRBV29-1	.	TRBJ2-7	TRBD1	TGCAGCGTTGCCGGCCCGAAGACAGGGGGTTCCTACGAGCAGTACTTC	CSVAGPKTGGSYEQYF
TRBV9	once	TRBJ2-1	TRBD1	TGTGCCAGCAGCGCCGGGACAGCCGGCAATGAGCAGTTCTTC	CASSAGTAGNEQFF
TRBV7-2	many	TRBJ1-5	.	TGTGCCAGCAGCTTTACAGGGCATAGCAATCAGCCCCAGCATTTT	CASSFTGHSNQPQHF
TRBV11-3	many	TRBJ2-4	TRBD2	TGTGCCAGCAGCTTGGGACTAGCGGGAGACTCACTAGCCAAAAACATTCAGTACTTC	CASSLGLAGDSLAKNIQYF
TRBV7-9	many	TRBJ2-7	.	TGTGCCAGCAGCTCACTAGACTACGAGCAGTACTTC	CASSSLDYEQYF
TRBV7-2	many	TRBJ2-2	.	TGTGCCAGCAGCTTTCCGGGCACCGGGGAGCTGTTTTTT	CASSFPGTGELFF
TRBV4-3	.	TRBJ2-3	TRBD2	TGCGCCAGCAGGTCCAAGTTAGCGGGAGGGCCCACAGATACGCAGTATTTT	CASRSKLAGGPTDTQYF
TRBV19	.	TRBJ1-6	TRBD1	TGTGCCAGTAAGACCGACAGGGCGGAGAATTCACCCCTCCACTTT	CASKTDRAENSPLHF
TRBV4-1	many	TRBJ1-1	.	TGCGCCAGCAGCCAAGAGGATGGTCAGGGTTCAGCTTTCTTT	CASSQEDGQGSAFF
TRBV12-3/TRBV12-4	many	TRBJ2-5	.	TGTGCCAGCAGTTCCCGGGACAAAGAGACCCAGTACTTC	CASSSRDKETQYF
TRBV7-8	few	TRBJ1-1	TRBD1	TGTGCCAGCAGCTTAGCGCGGACAGGGATCACTGAAGCTTTCTTT	CASSLARTGITEAFF
TRBV7-2	many	TRBJ1-5	TRBD1	TGTGCCAGCAGCCACGACAGGGAATCTCAGCCCCAGCATTTT	CASSHDRESQPQHF